This passage covers 10 T cell receptor beta chains from one sample sequenced in a study of Graves' ophthalmopathy and Graves' hyperthyroidism. RNA transcripts served as template for amplifying TCR beta CDR3 sequences. HTBI primers were employed in first-round RT-PCR, then a second-round multiplex PCR followed. Via MiXCR, TCRdb re-called the multiplex PCR reads, giving one row per CDR3 protein. The sample has 200,000 to 300,000 distinct CDR3 sequences, approximately 42% seen once. Sequencing input: peripheral blood. These TCRs come from an adult man with Graves' ophthalmopathy.

This clonotype has just one count. The chain recombines TRBV5-4 with TRBJ1-1, with D possibly TRBD1 on 6 matching bases. Germline assignment: CDR1 SGHNT and CDR2 YYREEE (reference sequence). The germline V and J ends were trimmed by 1 base and 4 bases, with 11 bases remaining between them. The CDR3 spans 14 residues. Here the CDR3 DNA reads TGTGCCAGCAGCTTGCGCGGGGGCCGCACTGAAGCTTTCTTT. This codes for CASSLRGGRTEAFF.

This sequence joins TRBV25-1 and TRBJ1-2, with D unclear. The CDR3 totals 13 residues. Germline lookup yields CDR1 MGHDK and CDR2 SYGVNS. V lost 5 bases, J lost 5 bases, and 12 bases lay in between. The CDR3 loop reads CASSSPPIYGYTF. CDR3 sequence (DNA): TGTGCCAGCAGTTCCCCCCCCATTTATGGCTACACCTTC.

This clonotype was recorded a few times. V usage is TRBV5-4 and J usage is TRBJ2-6, with D tentatively TRBD1 (6 bases). The CDR3 has 15 amino acids. The ends were cut back, 4 bases at V and 1 base at J, with 9 bases in the middle. Germline CDR1 is SGHNT and CDR2 is YYREEE (reference sequence). DNA of the CDR3: TGTGCCAGCAGCGTAACAGGGTCTGGGGCCAACGTCCTGACTTTC. Translated, it gives CASSVTGSGANVLTF.

The chain is built from TRBV7-2 and TRBJ2-3, with TRBD1 matching over 9 bases. CDR3 length equals 16 residues. Unmatched junction bases numbered 6, after V lost 4 bases and J lost 1 base. Germline loops: CDR1 SGHTA, CDR2 FQGNSA. CDR3 amino acids: CASSSRTGAGTDTQYF. The CDR3 DNA sequence: TGTGCCAGCAGCTCCCGGACAGGGGCAGGCACAGATACGCAGTATTTT.

This clonotype was counted a few times. In DNA, the CDR3 is TGTGCCACCAGTGATCCTAATAGTAATGAAAAACTGTTTTTT. It encodes CATSDPNSNEKLFF. The chain is built from TRBV24-1 and TRBJ1-4; no clear D. Germline V CDR1 and CDR2: KGHDR, SFDVKD. Trimming pared 3 bases from V and 4 bases from J, leaving 8 bases between. CDR3 size: 14 residues.

The rearrangement links TRBV10-3 to TRBJ1-5; possibly TRBD1 for D (5 bases). Germline values: CDR1 ENHRY, CDR2 SYGVKD. V shed 7 bases and J shed 3 bases, with 13 bases lying between them. CDR3 length: 14 residues. DNA for the CDR3: TGTGCCATCATCGGTAGCAGGGACAATCAGCCCCAGCATTTT. This sequence encodes CAIIGSRDNQPQHF.

This chain joins TRBV7-3 and TRBJ2-5; 12 bases line up with TRBD1. The CDR3 consists of 17 residues. Germline loops: CDR1 SGHTA, CDR2 FQGTGA. V was pared by 4 bases and J by 5 bases, with 11 bases of the junction left unmatched. DNA for the CDR3: TGTGCCAGCAGCTCAGGGGTGGGACAGGGGGCGTTCGAGACCCAGTACTTC. Amino acids: CASSSGVGQGAFETQYF.

The CDR3 bases are TGTGCCAGCAGTCAAACTAGCGGGAGGTGGAACACCGGGGAGCTGTTTTTT. It translates to CASSQTSGRWNTGELFF. This chain joins TRBV7-2 and TRBJ2-2, with 12 bases matching TRBD2. Germline V gives CDR1 SGHTA, CDR2 FQGNSA. Trimming at V came to 6 bases and at J to 1 base, leaving 6 bases not matched to a gene. This CDR3 spans 17 amino acids. Filled out from reference TRBV7-2 and TRBJ2-2, the complete variable domain reads GAGVSQSPSNKVTEKGKDVELRCDPISGHTALYWYRQSLGQGLEFLIYFQGNSAPDKSGLPSDRFSAERTGGSVSTLTIQRTQQEDSAVYLCASSQTSGRWNTGELFFGEGSRLTVL.

This clonotype has only a few counts. This rearrangement joins TRBV7-8 to TRBJ2-6, with D unclear. The V gene's germline CDR1 is SGHVS and CDR2 FQNEAQ. The length of the CDR3 is 15 residues. V lost 0 bases and J 0 bases, leaving 3 bases between the germline ends. CDR3 residues: CASSLAPSGANVLTF. The DNA for the CDR3 is TGTGCCAGCAGCTTAGCCCCCTCTGGGGCCAACGTCCTGACTTTC. Full variable domain (remainder filled in from reference TRBV7-8 and TRBJ2-6): GAGVSQSPRYKVAKRGQDVALRCDPISGHVSLFWYQQALGQGPEFLTYFQNEAQLDKSGLPSDRFFAERPEGSVSTLKIQRTQQEDSAVYLCASSLAPSGANVLTFGAGSRLTVL.

This clonotype was counted a few times. The rearrangement links TRBV7-3 to TRBJ1-5, with D possibly matching TRBD1 (6 bases). V was clipped by 4 bases and J by 7 bases, with 14 bases between them. This CDR3 region has 14 residues. Per the germline V gene, CDR1 is SGHTA and CDR2 is FQGTGA. The chain's CDR3 is CASSSSGAGQPQHF. CDR3 in DNA: TGTGCCAGCAGCTCTTCAGGGGCAGGACAGCCCCAGCATTTT. The entire variable domain, with the rest obtained from reference TRBV7-3 and TRBJ1-5, is as follows: GAGVSQTPSNKVTEKGKYVELRCDPISGHTALYWYRQSLGQGPEFLIYFQGTGAADDSGLPNDRFFAVRPEGSVSTLKIQRTERGDSAVYLCASSSSGAGQPQHFGDGTRLSIL.